This T cell receptor (beta chain) was obtained from a study of T cells in Graves' hyperthyroidism and ophthalmopathy. Findings and caveats of the study: From stable hyperthyroidism, ophthalmopathy was set apart by a 13 V-J model.

The sample holds many counts of this clonotype. The antigen remains unidentified. Template material for amplifying TCR beta CDR3 regions consisted of RNA transcripts. The primer set for the first-round RT-PCR of the TCR CDR3 was HTBI. MiXCR was run by TCRdb on the multiplex PCR reads, yielding one entry per CDR3 protein. The sample comprises approximately 610,000 distinct CDR3 sequences, approximately 15% of which are singletons, and approximately 4.3% rests with the top ten. This CDR3 region has 13 residues. Trimming shortened V by 5 bases and J by 5 bases, and 13 bases separated the two germline ends.

Sequenced input: blood. The rearrangement links TRBV12-3 or TRBV12-4 to TRBJ2-7; tentative D call: TRBD1 (5 bases). This TCR derives from a woman between 40 and 55 years old with Graves' ophthalmopathy. CDR3 nucleotide sequence: TGTGCCAGCAGTCCACAAGGGGAAGACGAGCAGTACTTC. Translation: CASSPQGEDEQYF.